Each of the 24 T cell receptor beta chains below was sequenced from the same sample in a study of vaccination effects on CD4 cells after COVID-19. Measured with immunoSEQ multiplex PCR; TCRdb has only the in-frame clones, and not every one. Here the sample spans roughly 70,000 clones, under 80% being singletons. The antigens of these receptors remain unknown. Pools of viral peptides were used by the ViraFEST assay to expand antigen-specific CD4+ T cells ahead of sequencing. The authors isolated CD4+ T cells after around 11 days of culture. Participants were given two doses of BNT162b2 or mRNA-1273 vaccine. The sample was CD4+ T cells from PBMCs cultured with HCoV-OC43 spike peptides, taken after COVID-19 vaccination. Subset indicated: HCoV-OC43 spike overlapping peptide pool stimulation. These receptors originate from a human donor who received a COVID-19 vaccine.

This clone showed up just once. Here the CDR3 reads CSVEEKRTSTDTQYF. The CDR3 DNA is TGCAGCGTTGAAGAAAAGAGAACTAGCACAGATACGCAGTATTTT. J is TRBJ2-3 and V is TRBV29-1; D is unresolved. CDR3 length: 15 amino acids. Germline CDR1 is SQVTM and CDR2 is ANQGSEA. Trimming left V 0 bases short and J 0 bases short, with 10 bases between.

This clone was seen once. The chain recombines TRBV6-1 with TRBJ2-3, with 10 positions matching TRBD1. The ends lost 5 bases at V and 6 bases at J; junction bases unmatched: 8. Germline-derived CDR1 and CDR2 are MNHNS and SASEGT. The CDR3 sequence is 15 residues long. CDR3 bases: TGTGCCAGCAGTAACACCCGGACAGGGGGGGATACGCAGTATTTT. Translating it yields CASSNTRTGGDTQYF.

The chain links TRBV9 to TRBJ1-4; TRBD1 matches 9 bases. With 4 bases clipped from V and 6 bases from J, the junction kept 7 bases outside the gene matches. The CDR3 runs 15 residues. Germline-derived CDR1 and CDR2 are SGDLS and YYNGEE. CDR3: CASSLSTGGDEKLFF. CDR3 DNA: TGTGCCAGCAGCCTCAGTACAGGGGGCGATGAAAAACTGTTTTTT.

The chain links TRBV7-2 to TRBJ1-5; perhaps TRBD1 as D (5 bases). The CDR3 spans 14 residues. Germline V CDR1 and CDR2: SGHTA, FQGNSA. Trimming removed 3 bases from V and 5 bases from J, with 11 bases in between. Written as DNA, the CDR3 is TGTGCCAGCAGCTTTAATGTGGGGGATCAGCCCCAGCATTTT. Its protein product is CASSFNVGDQPQHF.

J is TRBJ2-3 and V is TRBV28, with D hard to call. The CDR3 extends over 13 amino acids. Trimming took off 7 bases at V and 0 bases at J, with 8 bases between the two ends. The germline gives CDR1 MDHEN, CDR2 SYDVKM. CDR3 in DNA: TGTGCCAGCAAATTCCTGAGCACAGATACGCAGTATTTT. Its protein is CASKFLSTDTQYF.

CDR3 loop: CASSLGTGYEQYV. CDR3 nucleotides: TGTGCCAGCAGTTTAGGGACAGGCTACGAGCAGTACGTC. J is TRBJ2-7 and V is TRBV6-6, with 8 bases lining up with TRBD1. V lost 4 bases and J lost 3; bases outside the gene matches: 2. Germline V CDR1 and CDR2: MNHNY, SVGAGI (reference sequence). The CDR3 runs 13 residues.

The J gene is TRBJ2-1, the V gene TRBV10-1, with D uncertain. V shed 2 bases and J shed 7 bases, with 12 bases lying between them. Germline V CDR1 and CDR2: WNHNN, SYGVQD (reference sequence). The CDR3 has 14 residues. The CDR3: CASSEGRQRNEQFF. CDR3 nucleotide sequence: TGCGCCAGCAGTGAGGGTCGGCAGAGAAATGAGCAGTTCTTC.

The genes are TRBV7-9 and TRBJ1-4; tentative D call: TRBD1 (6 bases). This CDR3 is built from 14 residues. Trimming pared 5 bases from V and 11 bases from J, leaving 18 bases between. Germline lookup yields CDR1 SEHNR and CDR2 FQNEAQ (reference sequence). The CDR3 bases are TGTGCCAGCAGCCCCAGGGACGGGGGCTGGAAACTGTTTTTT. Translation: CASSPRDGGWKLFF.

The rearrangement links TRBV18 to TRBJ2-3; TRBD2 agrees at 8 bases. CDR3 size: 14 residues. The germline gives CDR1 KGHSH, CDR2 LQKENI. J gave up 3 bases and V 6 bases, and 5 bases lay outside the gene matches. The CDR3: CASSTAGVTDTQYF. CDR3 in DNA: TGTGCCAGCTCGACAGCGGGGGTGACAGATACGCAGTATTTT.

This clone has more than one count but fewer than ten. Here the CDR3 DNA reads TGTGCCAGTAGTAGGCCAATTGGGGCTAGAGAGCAACCCTCCTACGAGCAGTACGTC. It translates to CASSRPIGAREQPSYEQYV. This sequence joins TRBV19 and TRBJ2-7; the D gene is possibly TRBD1 (5 bases). The V and J ends lost 4 bases and 0 bases respectively, with 25 bases between them. Looked up from germline, CDR1 is LNHDA and CDR2 is SQIVND (reference sequence). The CDR3 extends over 19 amino acids.

The chain uses TRBV30 and TRBJ1-1, with D possibly matching TRBD1 (5 bases). Trimming removed 0 bases from V and 1 base from J, with 21 bases in between. The germline V gene encodes CDR1 GTSNPN and CDR2 SVGIG (reference sequence). This CDR3 has 18 amino acids. CDR3: CAWSVFKEFGQKNTEAFF. The DNA for the CDR3 is TGTGCCTGGAGTGTGTTTAAGGAGTTCGGACAAAAGAACACTGAAGCTTTCTTT.

This clone was seen a few times. The rearrangement uses TRBV5-6 and TRBJ2-1, with unresolved D. V lost 2 bases, J lost 3 bases, and 12 bases lay in between. Per the germline V gene, CDR1 is SGHDT and CDR2 is YYEEEE. The CDR3 sequence is 15 residues long. In DNA, the CDR3 is TGTGCCAGCAGCTTCCGAGGAAGCCTCTACAATGAGCAGTTCTTC. Translation: CASSFRGSLYNEQFF.

The rearrangement uses TRBV6-2 or TRBV6-3 and TRBJ2-7; 10 bases are shared with TRBD2. The CDR3 covers 15 residues. Germline values: CDR1 MNHEY, CDR2 SVGEGT. V lost 4 bases, J lost 2 bases, and 5 bases stayed unmatched. CDR3 residues: CASSSLAGLPYEQYV. Here the CDR3 DNA reads TGTGCCAGCAGTTCACTAGCGGGGCTCCCCTACGAGCAGTACGTC.

The chain has TRBV25-1 and TRBJ2-3; 10 nucleotides match TRBD2. The CDR3 length is 16 residues. The junction had 6 bases not matched to a gene; V was cut back by 4 bases and J by 2 bases. Germline V gene lookup returns CDR1 MGHDK and CDR2 SYGVNS. Written as DNA, the CDR3 is TGTGCCAGCAGTGCAATAGCGGGGGGCCACACAGATACGCAGTATTTT. Translation gives CASSAIAGGHTDTQYF.

The chain employs TRBV6-5 and TRBJ2-7, with D perhaps being TRBD1 or TRBD2 (5 bases each). Trimming cost V 3 bases and J 5 bases, with 11 bases left between them. In germline, CDR1 is MNHEY, CDR2 SVGAGI. The CDR3 covers 13 residues. As DNA, the CDR3 is TGTGCCAGCAGTTATGGCTTGGGGGACGAGCAGTACGTC. It codes for CASSYGLGDEQYV.

This sequence joins TRBV6-1 and TRBJ1-2; no clear D. Deletions cut 3 bases from V and 5 bases from J, with 7 bases between. Germline V lookup: CDR1 MNHNS, CDR2 SASEGT. This CDR3 is 12 amino acids long. CDR3 nucleotides: TGTGCCAGCAGTGAGGGAAAGTATGGCTACACCTTC. This gives the protein CASSEGKYGYTF.

This clone appeared a single time. The rearrangement uses TRBV5-6 and TRBJ2-4; D not resolved. Germline loops: CDR1 SGHDT, CDR2 YYEEEE. Trimming shortened V by 1 base and J by 2 bases, and 10 bases separated the two germline ends. This CDR3 is 15 amino acids long. The CDR3 region has the DNA TGTGCCAGCAGCTTGATTCCAGGACCCAAAAACATTCAGTACTTC. Its protein is CASSLIPGPKNIQYF. The entire variable domain, with the rest obtained from reference TRBV5-6 and TRBJ2-4, is as follows: DAGVTQSPTHLIKTRGQQVTLRCSPKSGHDTVSWYQQALGQGPQFIFQYYEEEERQRGNFPDRFSGHQFPNYSSELNVNALLLGDSALYLCASSLIPGPKNIQYFGAGTRLSVL.

This clone was counted a few times. The rearrangement joins TRBV12-3 or TRBV12-4 to TRBJ1-1; 7 nucleotides agree with TRBD1. The CDR3 length is 13 residues. V lost 6 bases to trimming and J lost 1 base; unmatched junction nucleotides: 2. This CDR3 reads CASSRDRNTEAFF. CDR3 DNA: TGTGCCAGCAGCCGGGACAGGAACACTGAAGCTTTCTTT.

The chain couples TRBV3-1 (or the pseudogene TRBV3-2) to TRBJ2-5; D unresolved. The germline V gene has CDR1 LGHDT and CDR2 YNNKEL (reference sequence). The V gene lost 2 bases and the J gene lost 9 bases, with 19 bases spanning the gap. This CDR3 has 15 amino acids. This chain's CDR3 is CASSQFATLMVSQYF. CDR3 DNA: TGTGCCAGCAGCCAATTTGCAACACTGATGGTGTCCCAGTACTTC.

The chain combines TRBV10-3 with TRBJ1-4; 8 bases fit TRBD1. CDR1 is ENHRY, CDR2 SYGVKD, per germline. The CDR3 sequence is 15 residues long. V was pared by 2 bases and J by 8 bases, with 7 bases of the junction left unmatched. CDR3 protein: CAISERQGAVEKLFF. CDR3 bases: TGTGCCATCAGTGAGCGGCAGGGGGCGGTAGAAAAACTGTTTTTT.

This chain joins TRBV5-1 and TRBJ1-3; TRBD1 might be the D (6 bases). The germline V and J ends were trimmed by 7 bases and 2 bases, with 10 bases remaining between them. In germline, CDR1 is SGHRS, CDR2 YFSETQ. The CDR3 totals 13 residues. CDR3 bases: TGCGCCAGCGCGACAGGAGCTGGAAACACCATATATTTT. This codes for CASATGAGNTIYF.

This chain links TRBV6-6 with TRBJ1-5; 7 nucleotides align to TRBD1. Germline-derived CDR1 and CDR2 are MNHNY and SVGAGI (reference sequence). This CDR3 spans 16 amino acids. With V trimmed by 1 base and J by 1 base, 4 bases remained unmatched. The CDR3: CASSYLGQNSNQPQHF. CDR3 sequence (DNA): TGTGCCAGCAGTTACTTGGGACAGAACAGCAATCAGCCCCAGCATTTT.

This clone was seen more than once but under ten times. This chain uses TRBV27 with TRBJ2-2; TRBD1 aligns across 11 bases. The junction had 3 bases not matched to a gene; V was cut back by 4 bases and J by 2 bases. The CDR3 is 16 residues long. Per the germline V gene, CDR1 is MNHEY and CDR2 is SMNVEV (reference sequence). In DNA form, the CDR3 reads TGTGCCAGCAGTTCCAGGACAGGGGGCAACACCGGGGAGCTGTTTTTT. Its translation is CASSSRTGGNTGELFF.

CDR3 in DNA: TGTGCCACCAGCAGAGGCGATGGGGACAGCAATGAGCAGTTCTTC. It encodes CATSRGDGDSNEQFF. The rearrangement uses TRBV15 and TRBJ2-1, with 7 nucleotides matching TRBD1. The ends lost 1 base at V and 6 bases at J; junction bases unmatched: 6. Germline V gene data show CDR1 as LNHNV and CDR2 as YYDKDF (reference sequence). This CDR3 has 15 residues.